This T cell receptor (beta chain) was sequenced for a study of T cell changes during pregnancy in multiple sclerosis. Germline loops: CDR1 SGDLS, CDR2 YYNGEE. J was trimmed by 4 bases and V by 0 bases; bases with no gene match: 6. The length of the CDR3 is 15 residues. Here immunoSEQ multiplex PCR was the method, and the copy in TCRdb shows in-frame clones only, minus some. Here the sample spans 40,000 to 45,000 clones, 85% to 95% being singletons. The clonotype comes from a female donor with multiple sclerosis, enrolled in a pregnancy study. This chain links TRBV9 with TRBJ2-7; TRBD2 agrees at 8 bases. Sequencing was done on a sample of peripheral blood. The chain's CDR3 is CASSVDPAGVYEQYF. CDR3 bases: TGTGCCAGCAGCGTAGATCCAGCGGGAGTGTACGAGCAGTACTTC.